These T cell receptor beta chains were read from a single sample in a study of graft-versus-host responses after intestinal transplantation. Generated by immunoSEQ multiplex PCR, the TCRdb table keeps only in-frame clones and is missing some. The sample gives 40,000 to 60,000 clones, roughly 80% of which show up once; approximately 0.46% is in the top ten. Their antigens are not known. The starting material was unstimulated CD4+ T cells sorted from spleen or lymph node cells, obtained before transplant. The receptor set was obtained from a human donor who was the organ donor for an intestinal transplant. Both conserved end residues are part of each CDR3. A D gene is named only where the DNA matches it firmly. A clone size is listed for some rows: how often the clone was seen (once, few, many), or a class if it is expanded.

clone_size j_call v_call d_call cdr3_nt cdr3_aa
NA TRBJ2-1 TRBV4-3 NA TGCGCCAGCAGCCGCAGTCACAATGAGCAGTTCTTC CASSRSHNEQFF
NA TRBJ2-2 TRBV4-1 TRBD2 TGCGCCAGCAGCCCCAGTAGCGGGGGTTGGACCGGGGAGCTGTTTTTT CASSPSSGGWTGELFF
NA TRBJ2-7 TRBV5-1 NA TGCGCCAGCAGTTCCAACTACGAGCAGTACTTC CASSSNYEQYF
NA TRBJ1-2 TRBV14 NA TGTGCCAGCAGCCAAGATCCTGGTGGTCGACCTACTGGCTACACCTTC CASSQDPGGRPTGYTF
NA TRBJ2-5 TRBV7-9 TRBD2 TGTGCCAGCTACTTAGCGGGGGAAGAGACCCAGTACTTC CASYLAGEETQYF
NA TRBJ1-1 TRBV5-1 NA TGCGCCAGCAGCTTGTTATTGGGGTTGAGGGACACTGAAGCTTTCTTT CASSLLLGLRDTEAFF
NA TRBJ1-2 TRBV5-1 NA TGCGCCAGCAGCCTGGACATAGGGGATAACTATGGCTACACCTTC CASSLDIGDNYGYTF
NA TRBJ2-1 TRBV5-1 NA TGCGCCAGCAGCCTCAGGTCCTCTGAGCAGTTCTTC CASSLRSSEQFF
NA TRBJ2-1 TRBV6-9 TRBD2 TGTGCCAGCAGTTACGCTCGGCGGGGGGTTAATGAGCAGTTCTTC CASSYARRGVNEQFF
once TRBJ2-7 TRBV12-5 TRBD1 TGTGCTAGTGCCTCTTCCCCCTTAGGGGGCGGTCTCTACGAGCAGTACTTC CASASSPLGGGLYEQYF
NA TRBJ1-6 TRBV5-1 NA TGCGCCAGCAGTCCCGGGCAGGGAATTAATTCACCCCTCCACTTT CASSPGQGINSPLHF
NA TRBJ2-3 TRBV9 NA TGTGCCAGCAGCGCCCCAACCCTCGGAGGGGGGGCGTCTAGCACAGATACGCAGTATTTT CASSAPTLGGGASSTDTQYF
NA TRBJ1-5 TRBV7-9 NA TGTGCCAGCAGTCGGCCGGATCAGCCCCAGCATTTT CASSRPDQPQHF
NA TRBJ1-3 TRBV18 NA TGTGCCAGCTCACCGGACATCCCCCCTGGAAACACCATATATTTT CASSPDIPPGNTIYF
NA TRBJ2-6 TRBV5-5 NA TGTGCCAGCAGCCCGACTGGGGCCAACGTCCTGACTTTC CASSPTGANVLTF
NA TRBJ2-7 TRBV7-9 NA TGTGCCAGCAGCTTATCCTACGAGCAGTACTTC CASSLSYEQYF
NA TRBJ2-6 TRBV5-1 NA TGCGCCAGCAGCTTGGGAGGGGCTGGGGCCAACGTCCTGACTTTC CASSLGGAGANVLTF
NA TRBJ2-5 TRBV7-9 TRBD2 TGTGCCAGCAGCTTAGGGGAGGGCCCCTCCCAGTACTTC CASSLGEGPSQYF
NA TRBJ2-2 TRBV6-5 NA TGTGCCAGCAAGGACTACGGGACCGGGGAGCTGTTTTTT CASKDYGTGELFF
NA TRBJ2-2 TRBV6-5 NA TGTGCCAGCAAACGTAAGGGGGTGGCCACCGGGGAGCTGTTTTTT CASKRKGVATGELFF
once TRBJ2-7 TRBV7-2 NA TGTGCCAGCAGCTTAGTCGGGCGGGGTGCCAACGAGCAGTACTTC CASSLVGRGANEQYF
NA TRBJ2-7 TRBV2 TRBD2 TGTGCCAGCAGCAAAACTAGCGGGAGCTCCTACGAGCAGTACTTC CASSKTSGSSYEQYF
NA TRBJ2-5 TRBV19 TRBD2 TGTGCCACCTCCGGGAGGAAACAGGAGACCCAGTACTTC CATSGRKQETQYF
NA TRBJ2-6 TRBV5-1 NA TGCGCCAGCAGCCCCCCGGGACACTCTGGGGCCAACGTCCTGACTTTC CASSPPGHSGANVLTF
NA TRBJ1-2 TRBV27 NA TGTGCCAGCACAAATCTGGCGGGGGGCGGCTACACCTTC CASTNLAGGGYTF
NA TRBJ2-2 TRBV7-2 TRBD2 TGTGCCAGCAGCCACCCCGGGACTAGCTATCTCACCGGGGAGCTGTTTTTT CASSHPGTSYLTGELFF
NA TRBJ2-7 TRBV28 TRBD1 TGTGCCAGCAGTCCCATGACAGGGGGGAACGAGCAGTACTTC CASSPMTGGNEQYF
NA TRBJ1-4 TRBV30 TRBD1 TGTGCCCGCCGGGACAGGGAAAATGAAAAACTGTTTTTT CARRDRENEKLFF
few TRBJ2-7 TRBV10-3 TRBD2 TGTGCCATCAGGGGGGGGTACGAGCAGTACTTC CAIRGGYEQYF
NA TRBJ2-2 TRBV19 TRBD2 TGTGCCAGTAGTATAGGACTAGCGGGAACCGGGGAGCTGTTTTTT CASSIGLAGTGELFF
NA TRBJ2-5 TRBV29-1 NA TGCAGCGTGGCTATTGAGACCCAGTACTTC CSVAIETQYF
NA TRBJ1-5 TRBV6-5 NA TGTGCCAGCAGTTACTCGGGCTCCAATCAGCCCCAGCATTTT CASSYSGSNQPQHF
NA TRBJ2-3 TRBV2 TRBD2 TGTGCCAGCAGTGAAAGGGTAGCGGGCGCGGGAGATACGCAGTATTTT CASSERVAGAGDTQYF
NA TRBJ1-1 TRBV7-9 NA TGTGCCAGCAGCAAAACCGGGACCGAGAACACTGAAGCTTTCTTT CASSKTGTENTEAFF
NA TRBJ2-2 TRBV10-2 NA TGCGCCAGCAGTGGAACAGGAAGTCACACCGGGGAGCTGTTTTTT CASSGTGSHTGELFF
NA TRBJ1-5 TRBV7-9 TRBD1 TGTGCCAGCAGCAGGACAGGACGCAATCAGCCCCAGCATTTT CASSRTGRNQPQHF
NA TRBJ1-3 TRBV6-1 TRBD1 TGTGCCAGCAGAGGGGGCGTAAGAAACACCATATATTTT CASRGGVRNTIYF
few TRBJ2-5 TRBV14 TRBD2 TGTGCCAGCAGCCAACTCCCACGGGGGGGCCAAGAGACCCAGTACTTC CASSQLPRGGQETQYF
NA TRBJ1-2 TRBV15 NA TGTGCCACCATGATGGTAAGATGGGTAGGCGTTTATGGCTACACCTTC CATMMVRWVGVYGYTF
NA TRBJ2-1 TRBV6-1 TRBD1 TGTGCCAGCAGTGCATTGGGACAGGGGAGGGGCGGGAGAAATGGTGAGCAGTTCTTC CASSALGQGRGGRNGEQFF
NA TRBJ1-6 TRBV27 NA TGTGCCAGCAGTCTCGGGACACGGGTTGGGGGCTCCTATAATTCACCCCTCCACTTT CASSLGTRVGGSYNSPLHF
NA TRBJ2-5 TRBV11-2 NA TGTGCCAGCAGCTTAGAAGAGACCCAGTACTTC CASSLEETQYF
once TRBJ1-4 TRBV14 TRBD1 TGTGCCAGCAGCTACCACAGGGGTAATGAAAAACTGTTTTTT CASSYHRGNEKLFF
once TRBJ1-5 TRBV19 NA TGTGCCAGTAGTATGAGGGCCAGGCTCAATCAGCCCCAGCATTTT CASSMRARLNQPQHF
NA TRBJ2-6 TRBV9 NA TGTGCCAGCAGCGTATTCAGTTTGGGGGGCTTATTCTCTGGGGCCAACGTCCTGACTTTC CASSVFSLGGLFSGANVLTF
NA TRBJ2-7 TRBV18 NA TGTGCCAGCTCACCACCCGGTGGAGGGAGCTCCTACGAGCAGTACTTC CASSPPGGGSSYEQYF
NA TRBJ1-3 TRBV7-9 NA TGTGCCAGCAGCCCCGGGACCTCACCCGAAAACACCATATATTTT CASSPGTSPENTIYF
NA TRBJ2-1 TRBV5-1 NA TGCGCCAGCAGCTTGAAGGGCGGGAACAATGAGCAGTTCTTC CASSLKGGNNEQFF
NA TRBJ2-2 TRBV4-3 NA TGCGCCAGCAGCCCCCGCACTACCGGCACCGGGGAGCTGTTTTTT CASSPRTTGTGELFF
NA TRBJ1-3 TRBV19 NA TGTGCCAGTATCCGGACGTCGGGAAACACCATATATTTT CASIRTSGNTIYF
NA TRBJ2-5 TRBV18 NA TGTGCCAGCTCGTACAGGGAAGAGACCCAGTACTTC CASSYREETQYF
NA TRBJ2-7 TRBV19 NA TGTGCCAGTAGAAGGAATTTGGGGTCCTACGAGCAGTACTTC CASRRNLGSYEQYF
NA TRBJ2-3 TRBV6-1 NA TGTGCCAGCAGTGACAACACAGATACGCAGTATTTT CASSDNTDTQYF
NA TRBJ1-1 TRBV5-6 NA TGTGCCAGCAGCTTGACAGCCACTGAAGCTTTCTTT CASSLTATEAFF
NA TRBJ2-3 TRBV10-3 NA TGTGCCATCAGTGAATGGGACGTCTCAGATACGCAGTATTTT CAISEWDVSDTQYF
NA TRBJ1-6 TRBV27 NA TGTGCCAGCAGTTTTCGAGGGGATTCACCCCTCCACTTT CASSFRGDSPLHF
NA TRBJ2-1 TRBV5-1 TRBD2 TGCGCCAGCAGCTTGTTGGCGGGGGGGCATGAGCAGTTCTTC CASSLLAGGHEQFF
NA TRBJ2-7 TRBV4-3 NA TGCGCCAGCAGCTCCCGGGCAGGGGGGATTTCCCCCGAGCAGTACTTC CASSSRAGGISPEQYF
NA TRBJ1-1 TRBV11-3 NA TGCGCCAGCAGCCCAGTCACTTTGGGCACTGAAGCTTTCTTT CASSPVTLGTEAFF